Each of the 22 T cell receptor beta chains below was sequenced from the same sample in a study of shared clonotypes between healthy human individuals. The assay was immunoSEQ multiplex PCR, and TCRdb's table has in-frame clones only and misses some. The repertoire includes roughly 2.5 million clones, more than 80% of them detected once, and 0.13% to 0.15% sits in the top ten. Specimen: naive CD4+ T cells sorted from blood. Subset here: CD45RA+ positively selected. The origin of the receptors is a man younger than 30 in good health.

This clone was detected only once. The chain uses TRBV18 and TRBJ1-2; the D gene is possibly TRBD1 (5 bases). CDR3 length equals 15 residues. V lost 5 bases, J lost 5 bases, and 18 bases lay in between. The germline gives CDR1 KGHSH, CDR2 LQKENI. The CDR3 DNA follows: TGTGCCAGCTCATCCCCACTCCCTGGGGGGTATGGCTACACCTTC. It translates to CASSSPLPGGYGYTF.

This sequence joins TRBV6-5 and TRBJ1-1; unclear D gene. Trimming shortened V by 7 bases and J by 1 base, and 10 bases separated the two germline ends. The CDR3 has 13 amino acids. Germline V gene sequence: CDR1 MNHEY, CDR2 SVGAGI. CDR3 in DNA: TGTGCCAGCAAAGGCCGAGGGAACACTGAAGCTTTCTTT. Protein sequence: CASKGRGNTEAFF.

The chain links TRBV4-3 to TRBJ2-3; no clear D gene. This CDR3 comprises 13 residues. Trimming removed 0 bases at V and 4 bases at J, with 5 bases between. CDR1 is LGHNA and CDR2 is YSLEER in the germline V gene. The DNA for the CDR3 is TGCGCCAGCAGCCAAGATCCAGCAGATACGCAGTATTTT. Its translation: CASSQDPADTQYF.

This chain links TRBV28 with TRBJ2-7; the D is unclear. The germline CDR1 and CDR2 sequences are MDHEN and SYDVKM. This CDR3 is built from 14 residues. V shed 10 bases and J shed 5 bases, with 21 bases lying between them. The CDR3 nucleotides read TGTGCCACCTCCCCTGTTGCAGGAGCCCACGAGCAGTACTTC. This encodes CATSPVAGAHEQYF.

This chain links TRBV13 with TRBJ1-1; TRBD1 matches at 8 bases. Trimming removed 5 bases from V and 4 bases from J; junction bases left unmatched: 6. This CDR3 is 14 amino acids long. Germline-derived CDR1 and CDR2 are PRHDT and FYEKMQ (reference sequence). CDR3 nucleotide sequence: TGTGCCAGCAGCACCCAGGGGGCTAGCACTGAAGCTTTCTTT. Encoded protein: CASSTQGASTEAFF.

This clone was counted once. The gene calls are TRBV5-1 and TRBJ2-2; D is unresolved. The CDR3 runs 13 residues. Germline loops: CDR1 SGHRS, CDR2 YFSETQ. The V gene lost 1 base and the J gene lost 4 bases, with 5 bases spanning the gap. The CDR3 region has the DNA TGCGCCAGCAGCTTGAGCACCACCGGGGAGCTGTTTTTT. This codes for CASSLSTTGELFF.

The chain carries TRBV5-1 and TRBJ2-5; D gene uncertain. CDR1 SGHRS and CDR2 YFSETQ come from the germline V gene. The CDR3 sequence is 14 residues long. Deletions cut 4 bases from V and 3 bases from J, with 13 bases between. CDR3 coding DNA: TGCGCCAGCAGCCTAGAGGCAGTTGAAGAGACCCAGTACTTC. It specifies CASSLEAVEETQYF.

The rearrangement links TRBV7-9 to TRBJ2-7; 7 nucleotides line up with TRBD1. Germline-derived CDR1 and CDR2 are SEHNR and FQNEAQ (reference sequence). The CDR3 has 15 amino acids. V lost 0 bases and J lost 2; bases outside the gene matches: 4. The CDR3 sequence: CASSLANRGPYEQYF. The CDR3 nucleotides are TGTGCCAGCAGCTTAGCAAACAGGGGTCCCTACGAGCAGTACTTC.

The rearrangement uses TRBV4-1 and TRBJ2-5; D is perhaps TRBD1 (6 bases). V lost 1 base and J lost 2, with 17 bases in between. The CDR3 has 17 residues. Germline CDR1 is MGHRA and CDR2 is YSYEKL. The CDR3 DNA reads TGCGCCAGCAGCCAAGTTGGTAGGCAGGGGCTACAAGAGACCCAGTACTTC. Protein product: CASSQVGRQGLQETQYF.

This clone was observed once. The rearrangement links TRBV5-4 to TRBJ2-2; 8 nucleotides align to TRBD2. Germline V gene data show CDR1 as SGHNT and CDR2 as YYREEE (reference sequence). This CDR3 has 16 amino acids. Germline trimming cut 0 bases from V and 1 base from J; bases unmatched to any gene: 2. The CDR3 spells CASSLATSVNTGELFF. The CDR3, as DNA: TGTGCCAGCAGCTTGGCGACTAGCGTGAACACCGGGGAGCTGTTTTTT.

Comments on this clone: The sample has other DNA sequences that encode this CDR3 too. The chain uses TRBV5-1 and TRBJ1-3; D might be TRBD1 (6 bases). With 4 bases removed from V and 1 base from J, the gap between germline ends came to 9 bases. Germline loops: CDR1 SGHRS, CDR2 YFSETQ. The CDR3 totals 14 residues. This CDR3 reads CASSGGGSGNTIYF. Written as DNA, the CDR3 is TGCGCCAGCAGCGGAGGGGGTTCTGGAAACACCATATATTTT.

The V and J genes are TRBV2 and TRBJ2-7; D uncertain. Germline loops: CDR1 SNHLY, CDR2 FYNNEI. Trimming removed 4 bases from V and 2 bases from J, with 15 bases in between. The CDR3 extends over 15 amino acids. CDR3 sequence reads: CASSASRHPTYEQYF. The CDR3 DNA follows: TGTGCCAGCAGTGCGTCACGGCACCCCACCTACGAGCAGTACTTC.

The V call is TRBV6-1, the J call TRBJ1-5; no clear D. The germline CDR1 and CDR2 sequences are MNHNS and SASEGT. This CDR3 contains 14 residues. V lost 6 bases and J 7 bases, leaving 16 bases between the germline ends. CDR3 protein: CASRTRESHQPQHF. The DNA for the CDR3 is TGTGCCAGCAGGACTAGGGAGAGTCACCAGCCCCAGCATTTT.

V and J are TRBV5-1 and TRBJ2-2; D ambiguous. V gave up 0 bases and J gave up 5 bases, with 8 bases separating them. There are 14 residues in the CDR3. Germline CDR1 reads SGHRS; CDR2 reads YFSETQ. DNA for the CDR3: TGCGCCAGCAGCTTGGCCCTTCGGACCGGGGAGCTGTTTTTT. Translation gives CASSLALRTGELFF.

CDR3 sequence: CASSIQQETQYF. DNA of the CDR3: TGTGCCAGTAGTATTCAACAAGAGACCCAGTACTTC. This rearrangement joins TRBV19 to TRBJ2-5; D not resolved. The V and J ends lost 3 bases and 2 bases respectively, with 4 bases between them. Germline-derived CDR1 and CDR2 are LNHDA and SQIVND (reference sequence). This CDR3 spans 12 amino acids.

This sequence joins TRBV30 and TRBJ2-3; D may be TRBD2 (6 bases). This CDR3 region has 14 residues. CDR1 is GTSNPN and CDR2 is SVGIG in the germline V gene (reference sequence). CDR3 coding DNA: TGTGCTACCCAGGGTTTCGGGAGTTCAGATACGCAGTATTTT. Its protein is CATQGFGSSDTQYF.

The table lists this clone with a count of one. V is TRBV29-1 and J is TRBJ2-7; maybe TRBD1 (6 bases). The germline V gene has CDR1 SQVTM and CDR2 ANQGSEA. The CDR3 totals 14 residues. Trimming removed 0 bases at V and 4 bases at J, with 13 bases between. The CDR3 coding sequence is TGCAGCGTTGAAGAGTCAACAGGGAAATACGAGCAGTACTTC. Translating gives CSVEESTGKYEQYF.

This clone was picked up one time. The chain carries TRBV5-4 and TRBJ2-2; unclear D gene. V dropped 4 bases and J dropped 4 bases, with 14 bases sitting between them. The germline CDR1 and CDR2 sequences are SGHNT and YYREEE (reference sequence). This CDR3 comprises 15 residues. CDR3 sequence: CASSLPLASTGELFF. In nucleotides, the CDR3 is TGTGCCAGCAGCCTCCCCCTTGCGAGCACCGGGGAGCTGTTTTTT. Using reference TRBV5-4 and TRBJ2-2 for the parts outside the CDR3, the full variable domain is ETGVTQSPTHLIKTRGQQVTLRCSSQSGHNTVSWYQQALGQGPQFIFQYYREEENGRGNFPPRFSGLQFPNYSSELNVNALELDDSALYLCASSLPLASTGELFFGEGSRLTVL.

This clone was detected only a few times. The rearrangement uses TRBV18 and TRBJ1-6, with unresolved D. Looked up from germline, CDR1 is KGHSH and CDR2 is LQKENI. The CDR3 runs 13 residues. With 1 base removed from V and 8 bases from J, the gap between germline ends came to 6 bases. CDR3 in amino acids: CASSPLSDSPLHF. The CDR3 DNA is TGTGCCAGCTCACCACTATCGGATTCACCCCTCCACTTT.

On this clone: Germline and junction disagree at one end, which may indicate a read error. CDR3 protein: CATGEPGNTIYF. In DNA form, the CDR3 reads TGCGCCACAGGGGAACCTGGAAACACCATATATTTT. The chain employs TRBV2 and TRBJ1-3; the match to TRBD1 covers 7 bases. The CDR3 is 12 amino acids. Looked up from germline, CDR1 is SNHLY and CDR2 is FYNNEI.

The CDR3 DNA sequence: TGTGCCAGCAGCTTAGAGACTGAGCAGTACTTC. Its translation is CASSLETEQYF. V usage is TRBV7-9 and J usage is TRBJ2-7; D gene uncertain. This CDR3 is built from 11 residues. Germline CDR1 reads SEHNR; CDR2 reads FQNEAQ (reference sequence). V was pared by 1 base and J by 7 bases, with 5 bases between.

Remarks on this clone: The sample holds other DNA sequences that translate to the same CDR3. The chain joins TRBV5-1 to TRBJ2-5; D remains ambiguous. Germline V gene sequence: CDR1 SGHRS, CDR2 YFSETQ. This CDR3 has 14 amino acids. Trimming pared 0 bases from V and 1 base from J, leaving 7 bases between. In DNA, the CDR3 is TGCGCCAGCAGCTTGGTGGAGCGCCAAGAGACCCAGTACTTC. Amino acid sequence: CASSLVERQETQYF.